This T cell receptor (beta chain) was sequenced in a study of cytomegalovirus exposure and HLA in healthy donors. Findings of the study overall: The CMV antigen specificity of a few CMV-associated chains was confirmed through in vitro analysis.

On this clone: The antigen remains undetermined.

With 4 bases clipped from V and 3 bases from J, the junction kept 0 bases outside the gene matches. CDR1 and CDR2 (germline): SGHVS, FNYEAQ. The CDR3 sequence is 13 residues long. In the PCR, 60 Vbeta and 13 Jbeta primers were used. TCRdb's table, derived via immunoSEQ multiplex PCR, lists solely in-frame clones and lacks some. This table holds 150,000 to 200,000 clones, roughly 72% found once. Source material: PBMCs. J is TRBJ2-7 and V is TRBV7-6; 10 bases are shared with TRBD1. The clonotype was recovered from a man aged 25 to 40 in good health and CMV-seronegative. CDR3 sequence (DNA): TGTGCCAGCAGCTGGGACAGGGGCTACGAGCAGTACTTC. It codes for CASSWDRGYEQYF.